This T cell receptor beta chain originates from a study of blood T cells in healthy people across ages. Whole-study results and caveats: A roughly linear fall in TCR beta diversity per million T cells was seen with increasing age. The study could not conclusively compare naive and antigen-experienced cells, given its unsorted PBMCs. Versus aged donors, long-lived donors had higher diversity and more naive CD4+ cells.

A second PCR of 7 to 11 cycles used a sample-barcoded 5' primer and a J-beta primer mix. A 12-random-nucleotide template-switch adaptor tagged each cDNA molecule. TCRdb redid the calling of the 5' RACE reads with MiXCR, one entry per CDR3 protein. The sample records 1.5 million to 2 million distinct CDR3 sequences, 34% being singletons. From germline, CDR1 is DFQATT and CDR2 SNEGSKA (reference sequence). The CDR3 is 15 residues long. V dropped 1 base and J dropped 5; count of bases not matched to a gene: 7. Ten or more counts support this clonotype. Its antigen is unknown. This receptor was taken from a woman aged 25-40 years in good health. The sample comprised blood. This sequence joins TRBV20-1 and TRBJ2-1; 8 bases map to TRBD2. As DNA, the CDR3 is TGCAGTGCTAGAGTCTTAGCGGGGATTAACAATGAGCAGTTCTTC. Translation gives CSARVLAGINNEQFF.